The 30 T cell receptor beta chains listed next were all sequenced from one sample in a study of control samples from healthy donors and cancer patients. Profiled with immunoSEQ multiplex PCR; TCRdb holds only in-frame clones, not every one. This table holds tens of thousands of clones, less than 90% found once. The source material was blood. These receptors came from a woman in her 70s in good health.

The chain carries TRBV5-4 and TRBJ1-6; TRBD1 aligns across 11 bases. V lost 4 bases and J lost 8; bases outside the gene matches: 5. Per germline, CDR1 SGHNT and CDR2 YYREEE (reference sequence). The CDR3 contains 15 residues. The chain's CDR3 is CASSQGTGGYSPLHF. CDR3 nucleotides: TGTGCCAGCAGCCAGGGGACAGGGGGGTATTCACCCCTCCACTTT.

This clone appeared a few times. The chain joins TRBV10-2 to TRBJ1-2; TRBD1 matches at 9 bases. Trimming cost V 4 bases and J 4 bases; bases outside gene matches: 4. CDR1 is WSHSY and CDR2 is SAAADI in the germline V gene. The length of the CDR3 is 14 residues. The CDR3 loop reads CASSASTGGYGYTF. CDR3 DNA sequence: TGCGCCAGCAGTGCATCGACAGGGGGCTATGGCTACACCTTC.

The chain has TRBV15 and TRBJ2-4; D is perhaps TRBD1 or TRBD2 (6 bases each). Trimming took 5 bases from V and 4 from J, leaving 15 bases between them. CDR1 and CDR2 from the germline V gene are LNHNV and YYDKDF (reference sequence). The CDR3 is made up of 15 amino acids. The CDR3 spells CATSLGRGTKNIQYF. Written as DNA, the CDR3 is TGTGCCACCAGCCTTGGTAGGGGGACTAAAAACATTCAGTACTTC.

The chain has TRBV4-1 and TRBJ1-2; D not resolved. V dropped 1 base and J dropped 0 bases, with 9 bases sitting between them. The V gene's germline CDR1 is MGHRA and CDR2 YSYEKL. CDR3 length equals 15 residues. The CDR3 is CASSQGAGTNYGYTF. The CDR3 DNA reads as TGCGCCAGCAGCCAAGGCGCAGGTACTAACTATGGCTACACCTTC.

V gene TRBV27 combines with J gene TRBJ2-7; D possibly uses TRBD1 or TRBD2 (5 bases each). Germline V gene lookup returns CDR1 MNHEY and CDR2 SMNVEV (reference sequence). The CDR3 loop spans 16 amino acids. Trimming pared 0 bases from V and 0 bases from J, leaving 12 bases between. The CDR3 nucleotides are TGTGCCAGCAGTTTATCGACGGGACGCAACTCCTACGAGCAGTACTTC. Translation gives CASSLSTGRNSYEQYF.

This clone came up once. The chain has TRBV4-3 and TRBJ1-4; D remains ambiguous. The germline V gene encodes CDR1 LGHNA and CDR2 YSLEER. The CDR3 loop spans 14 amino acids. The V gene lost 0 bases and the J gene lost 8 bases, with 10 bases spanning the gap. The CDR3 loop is CASSQDLAGEKLFF. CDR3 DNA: TGCGCCAGCAGCCAAGACCTGGCGGGCGAAAAACTGTTTTTT.

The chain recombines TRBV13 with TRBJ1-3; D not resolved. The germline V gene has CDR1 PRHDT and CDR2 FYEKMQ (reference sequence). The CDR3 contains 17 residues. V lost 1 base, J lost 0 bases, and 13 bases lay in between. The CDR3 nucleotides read TGTGCCAGCAGCTTAGCTTCCCAGAGACTCTCTGGAAACACCATATATTTT. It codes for CASSLASQRLSGNTIYF.

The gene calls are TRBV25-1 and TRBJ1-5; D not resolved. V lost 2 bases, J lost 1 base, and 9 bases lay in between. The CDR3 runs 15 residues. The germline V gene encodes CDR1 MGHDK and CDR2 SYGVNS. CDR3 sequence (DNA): TGTGCCAGCAGTGAACCCGGTGGAAGCAATCAGCCCCAGCATTTT. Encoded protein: CASSEPGGSNQPQHF.

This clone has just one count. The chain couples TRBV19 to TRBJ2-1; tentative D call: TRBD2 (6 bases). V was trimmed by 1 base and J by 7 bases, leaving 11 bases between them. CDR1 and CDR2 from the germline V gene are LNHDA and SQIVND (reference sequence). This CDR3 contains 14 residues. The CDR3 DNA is TGTGCCAGTAGTATAGGGGCTAGCGTAAATGAGCAGTTCTTC. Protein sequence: CASSIGASVNEQFF.

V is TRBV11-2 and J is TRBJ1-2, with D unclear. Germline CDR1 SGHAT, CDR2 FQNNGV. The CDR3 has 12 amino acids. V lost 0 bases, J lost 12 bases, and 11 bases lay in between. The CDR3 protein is CASSLDRGINTF. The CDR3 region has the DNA TGTGCCAGCAGCTTAGATCGAGGAATAAACACCTTC. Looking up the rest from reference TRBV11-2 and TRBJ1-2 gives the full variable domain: EAGVAQSPRYKIIEKRQSVAFWCNPISGHATLYWYQQILGQGPKLLIQFQNNGVVDDSQLPKDRFSAERLKGVDSTLKIQPAKLEDSAVYLCASSLDRGINTFGSGTRLTVV.

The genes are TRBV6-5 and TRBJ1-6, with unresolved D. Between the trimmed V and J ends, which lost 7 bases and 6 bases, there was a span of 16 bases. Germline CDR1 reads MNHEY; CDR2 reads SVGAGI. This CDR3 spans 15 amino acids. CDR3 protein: CASMVWEASNSPLHF. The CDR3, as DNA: TGTGCCAGCATGGTGTGGGAAGCGAGTAATTCACCCCTCCACTTT.

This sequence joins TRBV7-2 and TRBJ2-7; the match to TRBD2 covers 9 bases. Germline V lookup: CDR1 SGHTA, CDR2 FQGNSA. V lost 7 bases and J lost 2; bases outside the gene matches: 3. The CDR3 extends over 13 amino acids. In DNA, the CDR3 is TGTGCCAGCATTCCTAGCGGGACCTACGAGCAGTACTTC. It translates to CASIPSGTYEQYF.

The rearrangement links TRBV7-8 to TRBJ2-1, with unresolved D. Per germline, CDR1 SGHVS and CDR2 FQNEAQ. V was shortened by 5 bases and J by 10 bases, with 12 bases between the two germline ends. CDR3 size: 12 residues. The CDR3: CASSPPLEEQFF. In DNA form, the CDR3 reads TGTGCCAGCAGCCCCCCCTTGGAGGAGCAGTTCTTC. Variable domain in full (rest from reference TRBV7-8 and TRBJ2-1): GAGVSQSPRYKVAKRGQDVALRCDPISGHVSLFWYQQALGQGPEFLTYFQNEAQLDKSGLPSDRFFAERPEGSVSTLKIQRTQQEDSAVYLCASSPPLEEQFFGPGTRLTVL.

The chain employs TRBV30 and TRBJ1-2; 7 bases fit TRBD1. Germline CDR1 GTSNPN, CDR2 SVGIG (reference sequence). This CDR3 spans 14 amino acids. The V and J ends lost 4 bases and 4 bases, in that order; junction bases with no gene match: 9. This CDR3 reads CAWTGTATFYGYTF. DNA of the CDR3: TGTGCCTGGACCGGGACAGCAACATTCTATGGCTACACCTTC.

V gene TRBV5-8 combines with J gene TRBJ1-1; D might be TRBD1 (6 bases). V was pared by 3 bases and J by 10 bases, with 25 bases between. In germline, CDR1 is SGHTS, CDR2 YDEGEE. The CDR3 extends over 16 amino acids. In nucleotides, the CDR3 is TGTGCCAGCAGCTATGGACCGACCGGCTCCAGGGGATCAGCTTTCTTT. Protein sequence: CASSYGPTGSRGSAFF.

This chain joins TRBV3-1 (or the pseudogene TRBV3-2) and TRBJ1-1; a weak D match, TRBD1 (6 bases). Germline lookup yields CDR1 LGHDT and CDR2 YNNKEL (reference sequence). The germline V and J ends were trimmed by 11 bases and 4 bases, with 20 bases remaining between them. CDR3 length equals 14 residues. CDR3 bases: TGTGCCTCCAGCCGGGGGCATACGGGCACTGAAGCTTTCTTT. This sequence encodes CASSRGHTGTEAFF.

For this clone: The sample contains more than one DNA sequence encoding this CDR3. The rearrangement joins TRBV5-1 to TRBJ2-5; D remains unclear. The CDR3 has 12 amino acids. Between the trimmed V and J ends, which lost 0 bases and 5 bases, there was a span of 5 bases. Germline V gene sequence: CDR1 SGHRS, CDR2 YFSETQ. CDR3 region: CASSLGQETQYF. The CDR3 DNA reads TGCGCCAGCAGCTTGGGGCAGGAGACCCAGTACTTC.

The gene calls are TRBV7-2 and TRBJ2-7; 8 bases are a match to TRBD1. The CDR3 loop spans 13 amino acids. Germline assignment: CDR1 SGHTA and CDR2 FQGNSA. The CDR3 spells CATRDRKGGEQYF. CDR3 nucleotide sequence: TGTGCTACAAGGGACAGGAAAGGGGGCGAGCAGTACTTC.

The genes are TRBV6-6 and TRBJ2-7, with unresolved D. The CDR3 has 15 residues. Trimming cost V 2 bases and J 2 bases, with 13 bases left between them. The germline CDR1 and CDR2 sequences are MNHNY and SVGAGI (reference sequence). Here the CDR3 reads CASSYGAYSPYEQYF. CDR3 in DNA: TGTGCCAGCAGTTACGGCGCATACTCACCCTACGAGCAGTACTTC.

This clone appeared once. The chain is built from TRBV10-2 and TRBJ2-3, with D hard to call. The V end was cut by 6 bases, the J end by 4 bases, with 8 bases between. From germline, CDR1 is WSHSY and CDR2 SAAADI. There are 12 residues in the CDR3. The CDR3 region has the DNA TGCGCCAGCAGGTCGGTGGCAGATACGCAGTATTTT. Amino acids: CASRSVADTQYF.

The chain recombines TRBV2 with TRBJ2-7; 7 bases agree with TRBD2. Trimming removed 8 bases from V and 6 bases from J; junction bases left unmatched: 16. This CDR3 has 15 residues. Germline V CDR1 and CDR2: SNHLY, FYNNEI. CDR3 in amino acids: CASGGNPSGGGEQYF. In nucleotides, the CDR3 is TGTGCCAGCGGGGGAAACCCTAGCGGCGGCGGCGAGCAGTACTTC.

DNA for the CDR3: TGTGCCAGCAGCTTGGTGGACAGGTACAATGAGCAGTTCTTC. It codes for CASSLVDRYNEQFF. The genes are TRBV5-6 and TRBJ2-1; 7 nucleotides match TRBD1. This CDR3 contains 14 residues. Looked up from germline, CDR1 is SGHDT and CDR2 is YYEEEE. The J segment lost 4 bases and the V segment lost 0 bases, leaving 1 base of the junction unmatched.

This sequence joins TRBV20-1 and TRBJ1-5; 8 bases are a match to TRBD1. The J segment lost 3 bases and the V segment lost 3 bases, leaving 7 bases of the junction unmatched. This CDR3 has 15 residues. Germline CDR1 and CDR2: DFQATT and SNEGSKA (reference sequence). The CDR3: CSASQWTGPNQPQHF. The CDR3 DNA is TGCAGTGCTAGTCAGTGGACAGGGCCCAATCAGCCCCAGCATTTT.

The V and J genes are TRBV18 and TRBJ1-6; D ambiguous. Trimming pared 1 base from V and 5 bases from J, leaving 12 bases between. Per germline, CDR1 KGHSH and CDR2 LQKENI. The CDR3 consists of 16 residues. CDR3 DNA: TGTGCCAGCTCACCACAAAAACCAGGCAATAATTCACCCCTCCACTTT. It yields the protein CASSPQKPGNNSPLHF.

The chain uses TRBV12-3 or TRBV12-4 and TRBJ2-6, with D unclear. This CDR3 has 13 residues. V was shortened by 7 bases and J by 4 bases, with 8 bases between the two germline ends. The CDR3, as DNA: TGTGCCAGCACCTCTGGGGGGGCCAACGTCCTGACTTTC. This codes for CASTSGGANVLTF.

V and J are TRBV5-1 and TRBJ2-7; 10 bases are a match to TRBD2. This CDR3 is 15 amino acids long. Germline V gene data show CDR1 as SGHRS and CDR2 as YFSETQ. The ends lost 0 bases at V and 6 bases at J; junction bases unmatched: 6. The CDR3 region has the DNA TGCGCCAGCAGCTTGGAACTAGCGGGGAGAGTCGAGCAGTACTTC. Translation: CASSLELAGRVEQYF. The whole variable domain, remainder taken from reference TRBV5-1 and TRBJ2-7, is KAGVTQTPRYLIKTRGQQVTLSCSPISGHRSVSWYQQTPGQGLQFLFEYFSETQRNKGNFPGRFSGRQFSNSRSEMNVSTLELGDSALYLCASSLELAGRVEQYFGPGTRLTVT.

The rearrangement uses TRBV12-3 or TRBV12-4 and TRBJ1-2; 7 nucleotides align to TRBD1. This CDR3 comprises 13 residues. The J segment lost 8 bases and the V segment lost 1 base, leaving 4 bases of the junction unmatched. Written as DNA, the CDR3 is TGTGCCAGCAGTTTAGGGACAGGAGGAGGCTACACCTTC. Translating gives CASSLGTGGGYTF.

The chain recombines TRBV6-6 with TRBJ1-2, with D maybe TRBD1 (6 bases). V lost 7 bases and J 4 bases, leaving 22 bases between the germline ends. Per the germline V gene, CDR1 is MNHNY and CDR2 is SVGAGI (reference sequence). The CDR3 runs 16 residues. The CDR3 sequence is CASILSPGAGGYGYTF. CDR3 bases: TGTGCCAGCATCCTATCCCCGGGGGCTGGTGGCTATGGCTACACCTTC.

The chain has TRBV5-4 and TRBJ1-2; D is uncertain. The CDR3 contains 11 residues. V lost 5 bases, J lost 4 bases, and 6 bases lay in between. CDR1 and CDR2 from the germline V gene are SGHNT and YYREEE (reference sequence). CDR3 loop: CASSGLYGYTF. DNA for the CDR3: TGTGCCAGCAGTGGACTCTATGGCTACACCTTC.

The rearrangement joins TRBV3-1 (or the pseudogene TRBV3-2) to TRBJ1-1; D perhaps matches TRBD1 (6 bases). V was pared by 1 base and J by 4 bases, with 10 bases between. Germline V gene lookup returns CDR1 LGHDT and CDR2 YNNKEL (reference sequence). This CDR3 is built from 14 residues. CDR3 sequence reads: CASSQVTGSTEAFF. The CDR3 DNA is TGTGCCAGCAGCCAAGTTACAGGGAGCACTGAAGCTTTCTTT.